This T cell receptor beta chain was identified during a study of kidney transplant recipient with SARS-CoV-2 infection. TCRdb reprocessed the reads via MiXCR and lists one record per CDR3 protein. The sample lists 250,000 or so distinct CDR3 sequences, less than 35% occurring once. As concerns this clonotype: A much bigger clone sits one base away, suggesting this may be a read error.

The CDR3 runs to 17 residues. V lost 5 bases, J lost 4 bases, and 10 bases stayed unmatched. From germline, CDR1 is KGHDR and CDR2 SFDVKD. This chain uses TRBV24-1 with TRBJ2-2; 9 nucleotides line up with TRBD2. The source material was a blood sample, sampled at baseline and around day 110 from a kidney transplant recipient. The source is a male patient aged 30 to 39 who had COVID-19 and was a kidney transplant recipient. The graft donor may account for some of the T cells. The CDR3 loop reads CATSVLGTSRTTGELFF. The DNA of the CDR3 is TGTGCCACCAGTGTACTAGGGACTAGCAGGACCACCGGGGAGCTGTTTTTT.